Below, 10 T cell receptor beta chains from the same sample are listed, as sequenced in a study of cytomegalovirus exposure and HLA in healthy donors. The PCR employed 60 Vbeta primers together with 13 Jbeta primers. Only in-frame clones appear in the TCRdb table, and some are missing; sequencing was by immunoSEQ multiplex PCR. The sample holds about 140,000 clones; approximately 57% are singletons and the top ten take around 1.9%. Sequencing input: PBMCs. The receptors were gathered from a male donor in good health and CMV-seronegative.

The chain has TRBV28 and TRBJ1-2; possible D gene TRBD1, 6 bases. The CDR3 is made up of 13 amino acids. Trimming stripped 7 bases from V and 7 bases from J, with 16 bases between. The germline gives CDR1 MDHEN, CDR2 SYDVKM. The chain's CDR3 is CASKRNRAFGYTF. CDR3 sequence (DNA): TGTGCCAGCAAGCGGAACAGGGCGTTTGGCTACACCTTC.

The rearrangement links TRBV29-1 to TRBJ2-7; 8 bases map to TRBD1. V was pared by 0 bases and J by 4 bases, with 5 bases of the junction left unmatched. The CDR3 sequence is 14 residues long. Looked up from germline, CDR1 is SQVTM and CDR2 is ANQGSEA. The DNA of the CDR3 is TGCAGCGTTGAAGAAGGTACAGGGGGGTACGAGCAGTACTTC. Encoded protein: CSVEEGTGGYEQYF.

The chain uses TRBV11-2 and TRBJ1-5; the D gene is possibly TRBD1 (5 bases). Trimming stripped 0 bases from V and 7 bases from J, with 10 bases between. This CDR3 has 14 amino acids. The germline V gene encodes CDR1 SGHAT and CDR2 FQNNGV. The CDR3 nucleotides are TGTGCCAGCAGCTTAGAAGGGGTCGTCCAGCCCCAGCATTTT. It codes for CASSLEGVVQPQHF. Variable domain in full (rest from reference TRBV11-2 and TRBJ1-5): EAGVAQSPRYKIIEKRQSVAFWCNPISGHATLYWYQQILGQGPKLLIQFQNNGVVDDSQLPKDRFSAERLKGVDSTLKIQPAKLEDSAVYLCASSLEGVVQPQHFGDGTRLSIL.

This clone was seen a few times. The CDR3 coding sequence is TGTGCCAGCAGCTTAGGGCGGGGCTCCACTGAAGCTTTCTTT. Encoded protein: CASSLGRGSTEAFF. The chain links TRBV13 to TRBJ1-1; a possible D gene is TRBD1 (5 bases). V dropped 0 bases and J dropped 4 bases, with 9 bases sitting between them. The length of the CDR3 is 14 residues. Germline CDR1 PRHDT, CDR2 FYEKMQ (reference sequence).

This clone showed up just a few times. The rearrangement joins TRBV7-5 to TRBJ1-3; the D call TRBD1 from the table was never checked on the DNA. TRBV7-5 is tagged as a pseudogene. The CDR3 sequence is 16 residues long. This CDR3 is CARSPRGTGWGNTIYF. The CDR3 DNA follows: TGTGCCAGAAGCCCCAGGGGCACAGGGTGGGGAAACACCATATATTTT.

This clone was picked up a small number of times. The chain recombines TRBV25-1 with TRBJ1-4, with D tentatively TRBD1 (5 bases). Germline CDR1 reads MGHDK; CDR2 reads SYGVNS. V gave up 1 base and J gave up 3 bases, with 9 bases separating them. The CDR3 extends over 15 amino acids. CDR3 in amino acids: CASSEWRGPNEKLFF. For the CDR3, the DNA is TGTGCCAGCAGTGAATGGAGGGGTCCTAATGAAAAACTGTTTTTT. The variable domain in full, completed from reference TRBV25-1 and TRBJ1-4, reads EADIYQTPRYLVIGTGKKITLECSQTMGHDKMYWYQQDPGMELHLIHYSYGVNSTEKGDLSSESTVSRIRTEHFPLTLESARPSHTSQYLCASSEWRGPNEKLFFGSGTQLSVL.

The chain carries TRBV5-1 and TRBJ1-2, with TRBD1 matching 8 bases. This CDR3 is 15 amino acids long. Germline CDR1 and CDR2: SGHRS and YFSETQ. The V gene end was trimmed by 4 bases and the J gene end by 0 bases; junction bases not matched to a gene: 5. CDR3 in DNA: TGCGCCAGCAGCGCATGGGACAGGACTAACTATGGCTACACCTTC. Protein sequence: CASSAWDRTNYGYTF.

This clone was observed a single time. The chain couples TRBV7-9 to TRBJ1-2; 7 bases line up with TRBD1. The CDR3 length is 14 residues. J was trimmed by 10 bases and V by 2 bases; bases with no gene match: 10. Germline CDR1 reads SEHNR; CDR2 reads FQNEAQ (reference sequence). The CDR3 region is CASSLNDRVGDYTF. For the CDR3, the DNA is TGTGCCAGCAGCTTAAATGACAGGGTCGGAGACTACACCTTC.

The CDR3 protein is CAYSDPDRADTEAFF. DNA for the CDR3: TGTGCCTACTCAGACCCGGACAGGGCAGACACTGAAGCTTTCTTT. V is TRBV5-4 and J is TRBJ1-1; 8 nucleotides agree with TRBD1. Looked up from germline, CDR1 is SGHNT and CDR2 is YYREEE (reference sequence). V lost 10 bases, J lost 3 bases, and 14 bases stayed unmatched. The CDR3 runs 15 residues. Combining the CDR3 with reference TRBV5-4 and TRBJ1-1 gives the whole variable domain ETGVTQSPTHLIKTRGQQVTLRCSSQSGHNTVSWYQQALGQGPQFIFQYYREEENGRGNFPPRFSGLQFPNYSSELNVNALELDDSALYLCAYSDPDRADTEAFFGQGTRLTVV.

The chain joins TRBV5-1 to TRBJ2-7; a weak D match, TRBD1 (5 bases). The CDR3 has 16 residues. The V end lost 0 bases, the J end lost 0 bases, and 13 bases lay between the germline ends. Per germline, CDR1 SGHRS and CDR2 YFSETQ. CDR3 sequence reads: CASSLAQGRTSYEQYF. The CDR3 bases are TGCGCCAGCAGCTTGGCCCAGGGCAGGACCTCCTACGAGCAGTACTTC.